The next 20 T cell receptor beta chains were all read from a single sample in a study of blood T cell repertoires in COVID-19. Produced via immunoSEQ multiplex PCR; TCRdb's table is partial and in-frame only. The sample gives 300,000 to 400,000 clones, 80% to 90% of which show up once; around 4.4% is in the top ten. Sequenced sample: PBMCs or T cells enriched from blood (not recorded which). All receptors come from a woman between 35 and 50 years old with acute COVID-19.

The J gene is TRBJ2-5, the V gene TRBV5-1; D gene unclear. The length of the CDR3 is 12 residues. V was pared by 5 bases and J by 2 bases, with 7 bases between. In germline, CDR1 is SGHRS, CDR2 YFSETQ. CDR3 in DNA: TGCGCCAGCAGACCAGGACAAGAGACCCAGTACTTC. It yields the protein CASRPGQETQYF. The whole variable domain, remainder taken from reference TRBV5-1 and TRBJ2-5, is KAGVTQTPRYLIKTRGQQVTLSCSPISGHRSVSWYQQTPGQGLQFLFEYFSETQRNKGNFPGRFSGRQFSNSRSEMNVSTLELGDSALYLCASRPGQETQYFGPGTRLLVL.

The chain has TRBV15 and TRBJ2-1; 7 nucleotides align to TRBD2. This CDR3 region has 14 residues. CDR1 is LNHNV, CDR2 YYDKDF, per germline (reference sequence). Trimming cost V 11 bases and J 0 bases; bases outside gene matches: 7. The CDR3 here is CAVGRKGSYNEQFF. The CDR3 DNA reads TGTGCCGTCGGGAGGAAGGGCTCCTACAATGAGCAGTTCTTC.

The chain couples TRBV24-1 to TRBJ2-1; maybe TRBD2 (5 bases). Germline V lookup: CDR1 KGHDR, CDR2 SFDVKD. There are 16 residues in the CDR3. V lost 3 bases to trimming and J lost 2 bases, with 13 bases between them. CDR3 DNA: TGTGCCACCAGTGATCCCGCGCTAGCCACCTACAATGAGCAGTTCTTC. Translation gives CATSDPALATYNEQFF.

CDR3 loop: CASSFYRDRKPNYGYTF. The CDR3 DNA is TGTGCCAGCAGCTTCTACCGGGACAGAAAGCCTAACTATGGCTACACCTTC. The V and J genes are TRBV13 and TRBJ1-2, with TRBD1 matching over 7 bases. The CDR3 has 17 amino acids. Germline V CDR1 and CDR2: PRHDT, FYEKMQ (reference sequence). Trimming took 3 bases from V and 0 from J; bases not matched to a gene: 10.

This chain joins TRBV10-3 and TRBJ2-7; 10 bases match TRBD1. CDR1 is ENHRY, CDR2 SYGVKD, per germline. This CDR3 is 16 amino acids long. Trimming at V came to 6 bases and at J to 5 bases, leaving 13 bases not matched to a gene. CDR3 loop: CAISNNPGTGEHEQYF. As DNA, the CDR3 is TGTGCCATCAGCAACAATCCCGGGACAGGGGAACACGAGCAGTACTTC.

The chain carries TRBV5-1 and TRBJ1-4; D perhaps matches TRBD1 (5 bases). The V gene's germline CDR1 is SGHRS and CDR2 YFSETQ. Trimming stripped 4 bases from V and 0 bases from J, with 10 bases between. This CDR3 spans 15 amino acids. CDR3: CASSRQGATNEKLFF. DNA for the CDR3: TGCGCCAGCAGCCGGCAGGGTGCAACTAATGAAAAACTGTTTTTT.

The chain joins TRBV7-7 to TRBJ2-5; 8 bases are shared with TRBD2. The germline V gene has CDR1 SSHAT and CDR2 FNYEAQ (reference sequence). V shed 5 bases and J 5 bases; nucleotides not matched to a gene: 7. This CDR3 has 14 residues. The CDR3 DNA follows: TGTGCCAGCAGCCCCCCGGGGGGGGTGGAGACCCAGTACTTC. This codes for CASSPPGGVETQYF. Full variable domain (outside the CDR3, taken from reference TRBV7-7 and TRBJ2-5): GAGVSQSPRYKVTKRGQDVTLRCDPISSHATLYWYQQALGQGPEFLTYFNYEAQPDKSGLPSDRFSAERPEGSISTLTIQRTEQRDSAMYRCASSPPGGVETQYFGPGTRLLVL.

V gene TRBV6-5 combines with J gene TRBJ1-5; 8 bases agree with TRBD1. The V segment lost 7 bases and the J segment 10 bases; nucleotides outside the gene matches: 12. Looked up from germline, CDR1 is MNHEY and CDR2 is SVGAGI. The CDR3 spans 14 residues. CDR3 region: CASTITGGPNPQHF. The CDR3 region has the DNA TGTGCCAGCACCATCACAGGGGGACCCAATCCCCAGCATTTT.

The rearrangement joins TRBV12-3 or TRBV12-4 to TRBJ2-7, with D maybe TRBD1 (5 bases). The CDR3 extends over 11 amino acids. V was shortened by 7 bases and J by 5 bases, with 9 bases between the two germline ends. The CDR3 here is CASKQGHEQYF. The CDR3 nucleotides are TGTGCCAGCAAGCAGGGCCACGAGCAGTACTTC.

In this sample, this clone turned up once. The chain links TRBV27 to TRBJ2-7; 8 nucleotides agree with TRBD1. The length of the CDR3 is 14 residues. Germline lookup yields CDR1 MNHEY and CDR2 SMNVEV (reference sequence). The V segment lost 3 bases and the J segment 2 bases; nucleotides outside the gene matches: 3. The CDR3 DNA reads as TGTGCCAGCAGTTTGCAGGGGGCCCCCTACGAGCAGTACTTC. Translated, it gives CASSLQGAPYEQYF.

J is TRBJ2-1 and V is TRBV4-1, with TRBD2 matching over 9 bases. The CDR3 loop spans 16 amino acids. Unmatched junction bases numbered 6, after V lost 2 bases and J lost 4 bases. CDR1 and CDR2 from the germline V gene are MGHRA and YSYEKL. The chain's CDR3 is CASSQPGLAPYNEQFF. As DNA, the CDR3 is TGCGCCAGCAGCCAACCTGGACTAGCGCCATACAATGAGCAGTTCTTC.

CDR3 in amino acids: CATSDRYQTSGSLEQYF. CDR3 coding DNA: TGTGCCACCAGTGACCGATATCAGACTAGCGGGAGCCTGGAGCAGTACTTC. The chain recombines TRBV24-1 with TRBJ2-7; the match to TRBD2 covers 12 bases. The junction had 13 bases not matched to a gene; V was cut back by 4 bases and J by 7 bases. The CDR3 is made up of 17 amino acids. CDR1 and CDR2 from the germline V gene are KGHDR and SFDVKD.

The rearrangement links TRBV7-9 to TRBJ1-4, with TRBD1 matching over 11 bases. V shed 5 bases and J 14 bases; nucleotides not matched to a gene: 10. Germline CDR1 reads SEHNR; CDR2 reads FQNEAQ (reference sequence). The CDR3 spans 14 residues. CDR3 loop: CASSLGQGDTRLFF. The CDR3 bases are TGTGCCAGCAGCCTGGGACAGGGGGACACTCGGCTGTTTTTT.

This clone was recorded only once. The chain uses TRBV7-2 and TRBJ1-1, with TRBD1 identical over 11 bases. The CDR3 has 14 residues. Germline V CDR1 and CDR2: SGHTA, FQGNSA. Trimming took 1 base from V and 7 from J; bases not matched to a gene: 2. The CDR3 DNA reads TGTGCCAGCAGCTTAGAGGACAGGGGGCTTGAAGCTTTCTTT. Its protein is CASSLEDRGLEAFF.

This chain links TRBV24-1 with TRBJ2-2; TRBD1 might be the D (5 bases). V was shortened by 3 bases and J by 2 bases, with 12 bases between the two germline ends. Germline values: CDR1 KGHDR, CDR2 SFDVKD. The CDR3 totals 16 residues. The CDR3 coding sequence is TGTGCCACCAGTGATAAACGATGGGGCAACACCGGGGAGCTGTTTTTT. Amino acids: CATSDKRWGNTGELFF.

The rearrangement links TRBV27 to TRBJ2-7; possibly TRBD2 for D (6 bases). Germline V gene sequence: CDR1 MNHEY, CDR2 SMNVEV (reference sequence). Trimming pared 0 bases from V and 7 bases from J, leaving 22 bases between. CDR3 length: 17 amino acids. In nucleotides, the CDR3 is TGTGCCAGCAGTTTATCCGGTTCAGGGACTGCACTTTCAGAGCAGTACTTC. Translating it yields CASSLSGSGTALSEQYF.

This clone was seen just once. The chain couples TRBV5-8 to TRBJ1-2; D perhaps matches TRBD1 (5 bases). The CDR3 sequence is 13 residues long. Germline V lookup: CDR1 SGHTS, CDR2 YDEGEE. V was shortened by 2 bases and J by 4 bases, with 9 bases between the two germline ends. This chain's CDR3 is CASSLRGGYGYTF. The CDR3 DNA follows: TGTGCCAGCAGCTTAAGGGGCGGCTATGGCTACACCTTC. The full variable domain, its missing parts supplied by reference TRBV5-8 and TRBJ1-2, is EAGVTQSPTHLIKTRGQQATLRCSPISGHTSVYWYQQALGLGLQFLLWYDEGEERNRGNFPPRFSGRQFPNYSSELNVNALELEDSALYLCASSLRGGYGYTFGSGTRLTVV.

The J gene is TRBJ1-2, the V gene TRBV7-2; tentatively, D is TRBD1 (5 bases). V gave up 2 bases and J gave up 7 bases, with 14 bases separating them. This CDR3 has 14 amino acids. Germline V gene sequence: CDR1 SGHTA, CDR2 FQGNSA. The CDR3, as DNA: TGTGCCAGCAGCTTACAGGGTATAGTGTCTGGCTACACCTTC. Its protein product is CASSLQGIVSGYTF.

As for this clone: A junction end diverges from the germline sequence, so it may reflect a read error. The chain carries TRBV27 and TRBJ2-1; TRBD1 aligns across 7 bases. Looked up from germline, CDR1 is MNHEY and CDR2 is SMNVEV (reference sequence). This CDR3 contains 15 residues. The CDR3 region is CAIKTRDSSDNEQFF. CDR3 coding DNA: TGTGCCATCAAAACACGGGACAGCTCCGACAATGAGCAGTTCTTC.

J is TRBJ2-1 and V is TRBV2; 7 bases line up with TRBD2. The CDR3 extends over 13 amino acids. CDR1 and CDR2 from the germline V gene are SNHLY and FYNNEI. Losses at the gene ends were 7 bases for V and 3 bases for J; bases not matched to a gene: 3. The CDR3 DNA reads TGTGCCAGCAAACTAGCGCGCTACAATGAGCAGTTCTTC. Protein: CASKLARYNEQFF. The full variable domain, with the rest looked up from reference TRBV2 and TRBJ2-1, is EPEVTQTPSHQVTQMGQEVILRCVPISNHLYFYWYRQILGQKVEFLVSFYNNEISEKSEIFDDQFSVERPDGSNFTLKIRSTKLEDSAMYFCASKLARYNEQFFGPGTRLTVL.